A single T cell receptor (beta chain) is shown here with its context. The antigen remains undetermined. This record belongs to a study of response to subunit inactivated influenza vaccine. General study findings and limits: Few new T cells, the authors suggested, are recruited by each seasonal influenza vaccination.

MiXCR, run by TCRdb on the RT-PCR reads, gives a single entry per CDR3 protein. The sample has hundreds of thousands of distinct CDR3 sequences; about 25% are singletons. Germline trimming cut 1 base from V and 8 bases from J; bases unmatched to any gene: 13. The CDR3 runs 18 residues. CDR1 LNHNV and CDR2 YYDKDF come from the germline V gene (reference sequence). The chain carries TRBV15 and TRBJ1-4, with 10 bases that match TRBD1. The receptor was isolated from a middle-aged man who received an inactivated influenza vaccine. The specimen was CD4+ T cells sorted from PBMCs, collected more than 4 days after vaccination. The CDR3 DNA is TGTGCCACCAGCAGAGGCTGGAGGGGGACAGGGGCCGTCGAAAAACTGTTTTTT. Protein product: CATSRGWRGTGAVEKLFF.